Below are 25 T cell receptor beta chains sequenced from a single sample in a study of CD4 T cells in relation to SARS-CoV-2 and coronaviruses. Only in-frame clones appear in the TCRdb table, and some are missing; sequencing was by immunoSEQ multiplex PCR. The repertoire has about 23,000 clones, around three quarters of them found once; the top ten carry about 15%. The unexposed donors gave CD4+ T cells in 2011-2018, prior to COVID-19. Isolation of CD4+ T cells took place after approximately eleven days in culture. No antigen is known for these receptors. The material sequenced was CD4+ T cells from PBMCs, cultured in vitro. Source of these receptors: a human donor in good health.

The chain uses TRBV3-1 (or the pseudogene TRBV3-2) and TRBJ2-7; D call uncertain. The CDR3 totals 13 residues. Trimming took 0 bases from V and 6 from J, leaving 9 bases between them. From germline, CDR1 is LGHDT and CDR2 YNNKEL (reference sequence). Here the CDR3 reads CASSQDPKGEQYF. Written as DNA, the CDR3 is TGTGCCAGCAGCCAAGATCCCAAAGGCGAGCAGTACTTC.

This chain links TRBV2 with TRBJ2-5; 9 bases match TRBD2. The CDR3 consists of 14 residues. Germline V CDR1 and CDR2: SNHLY, FYNNEI. Trimming took 5 bases from V and 5 from J; bases not matched to a gene: 6. CDR3 sequence reads: CASSIAGVVETQYF. CDR3 nucleotides: TGTGCCAGCAGTATAGCGGGAGTAGTCGAGACCCAGTACTTC.

V usage is TRBV7-2 and J usage is TRBJ2-7, with D maybe TRBD2 (5 bases). This CDR3 has 13 residues. The germline V gene has CDR1 SGHTA and CDR2 FQGNSA. The ends were cut back, 5 bases at V and 3 bases at J, with 11 bases in the middle. CDR3 sequence (DNA): TGTGCCAGCAGCCCTGGACTCCGCTACGAGCAGTACTTC. Protein sequence: CASSPGLRYEQYF. Together with reference TRBV7-2 and TRBJ2-7, the CDR3 gives the full variable domain: GAGVSQSPSNKVTEKGKDVELRCDPISGHTALYWYRQSLGQGLEFLIYFQGNSAPDKSGLPSDRFSAERTGGSVSTLTIQRTQQEDSAVYLCASSPGLRYEQYFGPGTRLTVT.

The chain carries TRBV24-1 and TRBJ2-1; 8 bases line up with TRBD1. The length of the CDR3 is 17 residues. Germline CDR1 KGHDR, CDR2 SFDVKD. V shed 5 bases, J shed 2 bases, and the junction held 10 bases outside the gene matches. The CDR3, as DNA: TGTGCCACCAGTGTTGGCCGACAGGGGTTAACCTACAATGAGCAGTTCTTC. Its translation is CATSVGRQGLTYNEQFF.

The chain carries TRBV19 and TRBJ1-6; maybe TRBD1 (6 bases). CDR3 size: 13 residues. Germline V gene sequence: CDR1 LNHDA, CDR2 SQIVND (reference sequence). V lost 4 bases and J 11 bases, leaving 12 bases between the germline ends. The CDR3 sequence: CASSSAQGAPLHF. The CDR3 nucleotides are TGTGCCAGTAGTAGCGCACAGGGAGCACCCCTCCACTTT.

The J gene is TRBJ1-3, the V gene TRBV7-2, with D perhaps TRBD1 (6 bases). CDR1 is SGHTA and CDR2 is FQGNSA in the germline V gene. V lost 4 bases and J lost 0, with 13 bases in between. The CDR3 loop spans 16 amino acids. As DNA, the CDR3 is TGTGCCAGCAGCTCCGGACAGACTTCCTCTGGAAACACCATATATTTT. Amino acid sequence: CASSSGQTSSGNTIYF.

The V and J genes are TRBV3-1 (or the pseudogene TRBV3-2) and TRBJ2-1; unclear D gene. The CDR3 is 15 amino acids. Germline V gives CDR1 LGHDT, CDR2 YNNKEL (reference sequence). V lost 6 bases and J lost 0, with 12 bases in between. CDR3 sequence: CASRVTPSSYNEQFF. DNA for the CDR3: TGTGCCAGCAGAGTCACTCCGAGCTCCTACAATGAGCAGTTCTTC.

This clone was detected only a few times. The gene calls are TRBV28 and TRBJ2-1; 12 positions match TRBD2. The CDR3 has 14 residues. Trimming removed 8 bases from V and 9 bases from J; junction bases left unmatched: 8. Per germline, CDR1 MDHEN and CDR2 SYDVKM. The CDR3 bases are TGTGCCAGCCACAGACTAGCGGGGGCCCTTGAGCAGTTCTTC. Its translation is CASHRLAGALEQFF.

The chain links TRBV19 to TRBJ2-1; tentatively, D is TRBD2 (6 bases). Trimming cost V 6 bases and J 9 bases, with 21 bases left between them. CDR1 is LNHDA and CDR2 is SQIVND in the germline V gene (reference sequence). The CDR3 is made up of 15 amino acids. Here the CDR3 reads CASRPTGTPVVEQFF. The DNA for the CDR3 is TGTGCCAGTAGGCCCACCGGGACTCCCGTGGTTGAGCAGTTCTTC.

This chain joins TRBV7-3 and TRBJ2-2; possible D gene TRBD1, 5 bases. The CDR3 runs 14 residues. Per the germline V gene, CDR1 is SGHTA and CDR2 is FQGTGA. V was clipped by 5 bases and J by 6 bases, with 13 bases between them. CDR3 sequence (DNA): TGTGCCAGCAGCAGGGGCTTAGGGGCCGGGGAGCTGTTTTTT. As protein: CASSRGLGAGELFF.

This sequence joins TRBV18 and TRBJ2-1; 9 nucleotides line up with TRBD1. Trimming removed 3 bases from V and 0 bases from J; junction bases left unmatched: 9. CDR3 length: 18 residues. The germline V gene has CDR1 KGHSH and CDR2 LQKENI. CDR3 nucleotide sequence: TGTGCCAGCTCACCGGGACAGGGATTACCGAGCTCCTACAATGAGCAGTTCTTC. As protein: CASSPGQGLPSSYNEQFF. Based on the CDR3 plus reference TRBV18 and TRBJ2-1, the full variable domain is NAGVMQNPRHLVRRRGQEARLRCSPMKGHSHVYWYRQLPEEGLKFMVYLQKENIIDESGMPKERFSAEFPKEGPSILRIQQVVRGDSAAYFCASSPGQGLPSSYNEQFFGPGTRLTVL.

CDR3 bases: TGTGCCAGCAGCCTTGGGGGACAGGGCCAAACTGAAGCTTTCTTT. Protein product: CASSLGGQGQTEAFF. The chain carries TRBV7-2 and TRBJ1-1; 9 bases are a match to TRBD1. This CDR3 contains 15 residues. Germline-derived CDR1 and CDR2 are SGHTA and FQGNSA. J lost 5 bases, V lost 5 bases, and 9 bases had no gene match.

The chain couples TRBV11-2 to TRBJ1-2; D gene unclear. This CDR3 has 15 amino acids. Germline CDR1 SGHAT, CDR2 FQNNGV. With 2 bases removed from V and 2 bases from J, the gap between germline ends came to 12 bases. The CDR3 region has the DNA TGTGCCAGCAGCTTATCAGAGACACAGAACTATGGCTACACCTTC. This codes for CASSLSETQNYGYTF.

The chain carries TRBV28 and TRBJ2-1; 9 bases are shared with TRBD2. Germline loops: CDR1 MDHEN, CDR2 SYDVKM. The ends lost 8 bases at V and 6 bases at J; junction bases unmatched: 11. The CDR3 covers 15 residues. The CDR3, as DNA: TGTGCCAGCTGCACAGCGGCGGGAGGGATCAATGAGCAGTTCTTC. Protein: CASCTAAGGINEQFF.

This clone turned up a few times. V and J are TRBV10-3 and TRBJ2-7; 7 bases align to TRBD1. The CDR3 loop spans 15 amino acids. V was pared by 3 bases and J by 1 base, with 6 bases of the junction left unmatched. Germline lookup yields CDR1 ENHRY and CDR2 SYGVKD. The CDR3 reads CAISDAQGKSYEQYF. In nucleotides, the CDR3 is TGTGCCATCAGTGATGCACAGGGGAAGTCCTACGAGCAGTACTTC.

The chain joins TRBV5-4 to TRBJ1-1; 8 bases align to TRBD1. The CDR3 has 15 residues. The V segment lost 0 bases and the J segment 5 bases; nucleotides outside the gene matches: 6. Germline CDR1 SGHNT, CDR2 YYREEE (reference sequence). CDR3 loop: CASSLAGGASTEAFF. The DNA for the CDR3 is TGTGCCAGCAGCTTGGCAGGGGGCGCGAGTACTGAAGCTTTCTTT.

Only one count was recorded for this clone. This chain connects TRBV12-5 to TRBJ2-1; 10 positions match TRBD2. This CDR3 region has 17 residues. V gave up 6 bases and J gave up 0 bases; unmatched junction bases: 8. Germline lookup yields CDR1 LGHNT and CDR2 FRNRAP. The CDR3 region is CASGKIGLADSYNEQFF. For the CDR3, the DNA is TGTGCTAGTGGCAAAATCGGACTAGCGGACTCCTACAATGAGCAGTTCTTC.

The CDR3 DNA sequence: TGTGCCAGCAGCTTGGCAGGGGGGAGAACCGGGGAGCTGTTTTTT. It translates to CASSLAGGRTGELFF. V is TRBV5-4 and J is TRBJ2-2, with D possibly matching TRBD1 (7 bases). V was cut by 0 bases and J by 5 bases, with 11 bases left in between. The CDR3 contains 15 residues. Per the germline V gene, CDR1 is SGHNT and CDR2 is YYREEE (reference sequence). Filled out from reference TRBV5-4 and TRBJ2-2, the complete variable domain reads ETGVTQSPTHLIKTRGQQVTLRCSSQSGHNTVSWYQQALGQGPQFIFQYYREEENGRGNFPPRFSGLQFPNYSSELNVNALELDDSALYLCASSLAGGRTGELFFGEGSRLTVL.

The CDR3 loop is CASTPSGYNEQFF. DNA for the CDR3: TGTGCCAGCACCCCTAGCGGATACAATGAGCAGTTCTTC. The chain joins TRBV12-3 or TRBV12-4 to TRBJ2-1; 7 nucleotides match TRBD2. The CDR3 sequence is 13 residues long. The V gene end was trimmed by 7 bases and the J gene end by 4 bases; junction bases not matched to a gene: 4.

The rearrangement links TRBV19 to TRBJ2-7; TRBD1 matches at 7 bases. CDR1 is LNHDA, CDR2 SQIVND, per germline (reference sequence). The J segment lost 0 bases and the V segment lost 6 bases, leaving 8 bases of the junction unmatched. This CDR3 is built from 15 residues. DNA of the CDR3: TGTGCCAGTAGCCTGAAGGGACAGAGCTCCTACGAGCAGTACTTC. Translated: CASSLKGQSSYEQYF. Variable domain in full (rest from reference TRBV19 and TRBJ2-7): DGGITQSPKYLFRKEGQNVTLSCEQNLNHDAMYWYRQDPGQGLRLIYYSQIVNDFQKGDIAEGYSVSREKKESFPLTVTSAQKNPTAFYLCASSLKGQSSYEQYFGPGTRLTVT.

V usage is TRBV18 and J usage is TRBJ1-2; 8 bases are a match to TRBD1. Germline lookup yields CDR1 KGHSH and CDR2 LQKENI. The V gene end was trimmed by 3 bases and the J gene end by 3 bases; junction bases not matched to a gene: 3. The CDR3 is made up of 14 amino acids. The CDR3 sequence is CASSPAGGDYGYTF. The CDR3 DNA follows: TGTGCCAGCTCACCGGCAGGGGGCGACTATGGCTACACCTTC.

The rearrangement links TRBV9 to TRBJ1-2, with D tentatively TRBD1 (5 bases). The CDR3 covers 12 residues. V dropped 3 bases and J dropped 7 bases, with 10 bases sitting between them. Germline values: CDR1 SGDLS, CDR2 YYNGEE. The CDR3 reads CASSARVGGYTF. The DNA of the CDR3 is TGTGCCAGCAGCGCCAGGGTTGGTGGCTACACCTTC.

The V call is TRBV12-3 or TRBV12-4, the J call TRBJ2-5, with D perhaps TRBD2 (5 bases). The ends were cut back, 3 bases at V and 5 bases at J, with 10 bases in the middle. CDR3 length: 13 amino acids. CDR3 nucleotide sequence: TGTGCCAGCAGTTTTCGGACTTCGGAGACCCAGTACTTC. Translation gives CASSFRTSETQYF.

The gene calls are TRBV28 and TRBJ1-2; 9 positions match TRBD1. This CDR3 region has 19 residues. Unmatched junction bases numbered 19, after V lost 5 bases and J lost 3 bases. From germline, CDR1 is MDHEN and CDR2 SYDVKM. CDR3 sequence reads: CASSPHLNRGQGWDYGYTF. The CDR3 DNA is TGTGCCAGCAGTCCACATTTAAATCGGGGACAGGGCTGGGACTATGGCTACACCTTC.

The chain recombines TRBV10-3 with TRBJ2-5; D gene unclear. CDR3 size: 15 residues. V lost 2 bases and J 3 bases, leaving 13 bases between the germline ends. Germline-derived CDR1 and CDR2 are ENHRY and SYGVKD. The CDR3 sequence is CAISEPTQGEETQYF. The CDR3 DNA is TGTGCCATCAGTGAGCCCACTCAAGGCGAAGAGACCCAGTACTTC.